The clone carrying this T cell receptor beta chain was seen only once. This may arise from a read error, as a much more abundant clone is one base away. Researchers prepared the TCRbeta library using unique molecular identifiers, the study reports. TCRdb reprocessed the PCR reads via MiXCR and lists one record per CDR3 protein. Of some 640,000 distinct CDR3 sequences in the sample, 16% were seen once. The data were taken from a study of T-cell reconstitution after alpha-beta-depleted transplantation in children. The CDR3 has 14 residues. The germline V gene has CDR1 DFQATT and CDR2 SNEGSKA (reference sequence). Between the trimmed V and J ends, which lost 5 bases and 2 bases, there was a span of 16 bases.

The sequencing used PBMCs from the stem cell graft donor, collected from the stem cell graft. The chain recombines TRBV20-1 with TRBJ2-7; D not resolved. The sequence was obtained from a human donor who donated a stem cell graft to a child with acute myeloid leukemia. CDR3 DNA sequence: TGCAGTGCTCACGACGATAGGCGACCCTACGAGCAGTACTTC. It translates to CSAHDDRRPYEQYF.